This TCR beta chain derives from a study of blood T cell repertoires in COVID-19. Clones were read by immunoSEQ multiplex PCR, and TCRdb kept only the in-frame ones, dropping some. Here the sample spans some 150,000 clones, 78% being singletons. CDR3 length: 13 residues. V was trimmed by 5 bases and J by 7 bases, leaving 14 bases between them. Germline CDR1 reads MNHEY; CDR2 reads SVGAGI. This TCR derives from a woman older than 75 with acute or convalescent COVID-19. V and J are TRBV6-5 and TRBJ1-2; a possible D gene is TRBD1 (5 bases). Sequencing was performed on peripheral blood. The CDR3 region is CASSTPNGGGYTF. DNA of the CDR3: TGTGCCAGCAGTACCCCGAACGGGGGTGGCTACACCTTC.